This TCR beta chain was recorded in a study of cytomegalovirus exposure and HLA in healthy donors. Germline CDR1 and CDR2: SQVTM and ANQGSEA. This CDR3 contains 14 residues. Trimming cost V 6 bases and J 11 bases; bases outside gene matches: 11. Primers included in the PCR were 60 Vbeta and 13 Jbeta primers. Profiling relied on immunoSEQ multiplex PCR, and the TCRdb table lists in-frame clones only, not all of them. Of roughly 95,000 clones in the sample, around three quarters are singletons; the top ten hold around 5.3%. V usage is TRBV29-1 and J usage is TRBJ2-5; the match to TRBD2 covers 14 bases. The clonotype comes from a man younger than 45 in good health and CMV-seropositive. Sequencing used PBMCs. CDR3 in DNA: TGCAGCGTGCTGGGACTAGCGGGAGTGGAAGAGCAGTACTTC. Its protein product is CSVLGLAGVEEQYF.